These 20 T cell receptor beta chains came from one sample sequenced in a study of blood T cells in healthy people across ages. It was with a sample-barcoded 5' primer and a J-beta primer mix that a second PCR of roughly 7 to 12 cycles was run. One entry per CDR3 protein, called by TCRdb with MiXCR from the 5' RACE reads. The profile shows 1,300,000 or so distinct CDR3 sequences, roughly 64% of them singletons. Material: blood. The receptor set was obtained from a young man in good health.

This sequence joins TRBV6-5 and TRBJ2-7, with 8 positions matching TRBD1. With 4 bases clipped from V and 2 bases from J, the junction kept 10 bases outside the gene matches. Germline values: CDR1 MNHEY, CDR2 SVGAGI. The CDR3 totals 16 residues. The CDR3, as DNA: TGTGCCAGCAGTTGCCATGGACAGGGAATTACCTACGAGCAGTACTTC. It specifies CASSCHGQGITYEQYF.

This chain connects TRBV10-2 to TRBJ2-1; 13 bases map to TRBD2. The CDR3 sequence is 15 residues long. The germline gives CDR1 WSHSY, CDR2 SAAADI. The trim removed 6 bases at V and 4 bases at J, leaving 3 bases unmatched. CDR3 residues: CASRPGLAGYNEQFF. The CDR3 DNA follows: TGCGCCAGCAGACCGGGACTAGCGGGATACAATGAGCAGTTCTTC.

There are a few counts of this clonotype. The junction shows a germline mismatch at one end, possibly a read error. The J gene is TRBJ2-1, the V gene TRBV13, with D unresolved. The CDR3 has 13 amino acids. CDR1 is PRHDT and CDR2 is FYEKMQ in the germline V gene (reference sequence). CDR3 bases: TGCGCCAGCAGCTTAAAGGGTTACAATGAGCAGTTCTTC. Its protein product is CASSLKGYNEQFF.

This clonotype was observed a few times. The rearrangement uses TRBV15 and TRBJ2-5, with D possibly being TRBD2 (5 bases). Trimming took 3 bases from V and 3 from J, leaving 8 bases between them. The CDR3 runs 13 residues. CDR1 is LNHNV and CDR2 is YYDKDF in the germline V gene (reference sequence). The CDR3 nucleotides read TGTGCCACCAGCAGGCGGACTGAAGAGACCCAGTACTTC. The encoded protein is CATSRRTEETQYF. Supplemented by reference TRBV15 and TRBJ2-5, the full variable domain reads DAMVIQNPRYQVTQFGKPVTLSCSQTLNHNVMYWYQQKSSQAPKLLFHYYDKDFNNEADTPDNFQSRRPNTSFCFLDIRSPGLGDTAMYLCATSRRTEETQYFGPGTRLLVL.

The chain links TRBV20-1 to TRBJ1-2; D unresolved. The V gene's germline CDR1 is DFQATT and CDR2 SNEGSKA (reference sequence). The CDR3 contains 14 residues. V was clipped by 4 bases and J by 8 bases, with 20 bases between them. The DNA of the CDR3 is TGCAGTGCTACCAAACCCCAGGAATCGGACGGCTACACCTTC. Protein sequence: CSATKPQESDGYTF.

This clonotype turned up a few times. The J gene is TRBJ1-3, the V gene TRBV27; D ambiguous. Germline loops: CDR1 MNHEY, CDR2 SMNVEV (reference sequence). This CDR3 spans 15 amino acids. V lost 5 bases and J lost 0, with 11 bases in between. Here the CDR3 DNA reads TGTGCCAGCAGTCCCGGCAGCAGCTCTGGAAACACCATATATTTT. It codes for CASSPGSSSGNTIYF.

This clonotype was detected only once. The chain joins TRBV5-4 to TRBJ2-3; D tentatively fits TRBD1 or TRBD2 (5 bases each). CDR1 SGHNT and CDR2 YYREEE come from the germline V gene (reference sequence). Trimming took off 9 bases at V and 3 bases at J, with 11 bases between the two ends. The CDR3 contains 12 residues. As DNA, the CDR3 is TGTGCCACCACGGGGCGGACAGATACGCAGTATTTT. Its translation is CATTGRTDTQYF.

The table lists this clonotype with a few counts. V is TRBV4-3 and J is TRBJ2-1; no reliable D call. V lost 0 bases to trimming and J lost 8 bases, with 17 bases between them. CDR1 and CDR2 (germline): LGHNA, YSLEER. This CDR3 is 16 amino acids long. CDR3 sequence: CASSQDPTGTYHEQFF. DNA for the CDR3: TGCGCCAGCAGCCAAGATCCGACGGGTACCTATCATGAGCAGTTCTTC.

The chain employs TRBV7-9 and TRBJ2-7, with D possibly matching TRBD2 (5 bases). This CDR3 region has 13 residues. Trimming took 4 bases from V and 6 from J, leaving 13 bases between them. Germline CDR1 is SEHNR and CDR2 is FQNEAQ (reference sequence). The CDR3: CASSYSEGFEQYF. Here the CDR3 DNA reads TGTGCCAGCAGCTATAGTGAGGGATTCGAGCAGTACTTC.

The V call is TRBV3-1, the J call TRBJ2-5, with D hard to call. TRBJ2-7 explains the end of the DNA better; the J call may be wrong. There are 12 residues in the CDR3. Germline loops: CDR1 LGHDT, CDR2 YNNKEL (reference sequence). The CDR3: CASSQGRFEQYF. In DNA form, the CDR3 reads TGTGCCAGCAGCCAAGGGCGGTTCGAGCAGTACTTC.

V usage is TRBV6-5 and J usage is TRBJ2-4; TRBD2 might be the D (5 bases). This CDR3 has 16 amino acids. With 0 bases removed from V and 13 bases from J, the gap between germline ends came to 22 bases. Germline values: CDR1 MNHEY, CDR2 SVGAGI. The CDR3 spells CASSYSTGVVADTQYF. For the CDR3, the DNA is TGTGCCAGCAGTTACTCGACCGGGGTCGTCGCAGATACGCAGTACTTC.

The chain combines TRBV6-5 with TRBJ1-2; D call uncertain. This CDR3 region has 12 residues. Per the germline V gene, CDR1 is MNHEY and CDR2 is SVGAGI. V was cut by 5 bases and J by 6 bases, with 10 bases left in between. The CDR3 loop is CASSPTLDGYTF. CDR3 DNA sequence: TGTGCCAGCAGTCCCACCTTGGATGGCTACACCTTC.

The rearrangement links TRBV29-1 to TRBJ2-1; D may be TRBD2 (6 bases). The J call is uncertain, as TRBJ2-7 better fits the DNA end. The CDR3 extends over 14 amino acids. In germline, CDR1 is SQVTM, CDR2 ANQGSEA. CDR3: CSTNREWTYNEQYF. The CDR3 DNA reads as TGCAGCACTAACCGGGAGTGGACCTACAATGAGCAGTACTTC.

The rearrangement links TRBV27 to TRBJ2-6; a possible D gene is TRBD1 (5 bases). With 5 bases removed from V and 0 bases from J, the gap between germline ends came to 14 bases. This CDR3 is 17 amino acids long. From germline, CDR1 is MNHEY and CDR2 SMNVEV (reference sequence). The CDR3 DNA is TGTGCCAGCAGTCCTCTGACAGTCAGCTCTGGGGCCAACGTCCTGACTTTC. Its translation is CASSPLTVSSGANVLTF.

This chain joins TRBV28 and TRBJ2-7; D ambiguous. Germline V gene sequence: CDR1 MDHEN, CDR2 SYDVKM. This CDR3 has 13 residues. V lost 2 bases and J lost 2, with 7 bases in between. CDR3 sequence (DNA): TGTGCCAGCAGTTTACAGGCCCCCTACGAGCAGTACTTC. It is translated as CASSLQAPYEQYF.

This chain links TRBV6-2 or TRBV6-3 with TRBJ2-4; D perhaps matches TRBD2 (6 bases). Germline CDR1 is MNHEY and CDR2 is SVGEGT. The CDR3 length is 13 residues. With 8 bases removed from V and 13 bases from J, the gap between germline ends came to 21 bases. CDR3 amino acids: CASGRRGYAGQYF. CDR3 DNA sequence: TGTGCCAGCGGAAGGAGGGGTTACGCCGGGCAGTACTTC.

This clonotype was picked up a small number of times. V is TRBV7-2 and J is TRBJ2-5; 7 bases map to TRBD1. In germline, CDR1 is SGHTA, CDR2 FQGNSA. J lost 2 bases, V lost 7 bases, and 4 bases had no gene match. The CDR3 runs to 13 residues. The CDR3, as DNA: TGTGCCAGCACTCAGGGGGAACAAGAGACCCAGTACTTC. Encoded protein: CASTQGEQETQYF.

The chain links TRBV27 to TRBJ2-5; 13 bases align to TRBD2. This CDR3 region has 16 residues. Germline CDR1 MNHEY, CDR2 SMNVEV (reference sequence). Trimming at V came to 5 bases and at J to 0 bases, leaving 3 bases not matched to a gene. The DNA of the CDR3 is TGTGCCAGCAGTATGGGGACTAGCGGGAACCAAGAGACCCAGTACTTC. It encodes CASSMGTSGNQETQYF.

This clonotype has only a few counts. This rearrangement joins TRBV4-3 to TRBJ2-5, with D maybe TRBD2 (7 bases). The CDR3 is made up of 14 amino acids. V was shortened by 1 base and J by 7 bases, with 13 bases between the two germline ends. CDR1 is LGHNA, CDR2 YSLEER, per germline. The CDR3 bases are TGCGCCAGCAGCCAAGGAGGACTAGGGGGGACCCAGTACTTC. Protein product: CASSQGGLGGTQYF.

This sequence joins TRBV20-1 and TRBJ1-5; D is undetermined. The CDR3 has 14 amino acids. Germline V CDR1 and CDR2: DFQATT, SNEGSKA (reference sequence). V was cut by 3 bases and J by 3 bases, with 12 bases left in between. The CDR3 loop reads CSASGRRFNQPQHF. The CDR3 nucleotides are TGCAGTGCTAGCGGCAGGCGATTCAATCAGCCCCAGCATTTT.